A single sample is the source of the 16 T cell receptor beta chains below, sequenced in a study of shared clonotypes between healthy human individuals. The data were produced by immunoSEQ multiplex PCR, yet TCRdb's version contains in-frame clones alone and is incomplete. The data show some 700,000 clones, with roughly 87% seen just once and about a third held by the top ten. Specimen: memory CD8+ T cells from PBMCs. Subset described: CD45RO+ cells pooled with CCR7-negative TemRA cells. The receptors here all came from a man aged 18 to 29 in good health. Some clones in this sample may be carry-over from other donors' samples.

V gene TRBV29-1 combines with J gene TRBJ2-1; TRBD2 matches at 14 bases. The CDR3 spans 18 residues. V lost 7 bases, J lost 1 base, and 12 bases stayed unmatched. Looked up from germline, CDR1 is SQVTM and CDR2 is ANQGSEA. CDR3 region: CSGSIGGLAGVSYNEQFF. The CDR3 DNA is TGCAGCGGGTCCATAGGGGGACTAGCGGGAGTTTCCTACAATGAGCAGTTCTTC.

The chain has TRBV7-8 and TRBJ2-1; D may be TRBD1 (6 bases). The CDR3 length is 12 residues. The V and J ends lost 5 bases and 8 bases respectively, with 10 bases between them. Germline CDR1 SGHVS, CDR2 FQNEAQ. The CDR3 DNA sequence: TGTGCCAGCAGCCTAGGGGGAGATGAGCAGTTCTTC. The encoded protein is CASSLGGDEQFF.

This clone showed up just a few times. The chain recombines TRBV7-9 with TRBJ1-1, with 9 bases identical to TRBD1. Germline V lookup: CDR1 SEHNR, CDR2 FQNEAQ (reference sequence). V lost 5 bases and J lost 4; bases outside the gene matches: 11. There are 16 residues in the CDR3. CDR3 nucleotides: TGTGCCAGCAGCCACCGGACAGGGGCGTTATCCACTGAAGCTTTCTTT. It is translated as CASSHRTGALSTEAFF.

The chain combines TRBV5-6 with TRBJ2-7, with TRBD2 identical over 7 bases. This CDR3 is built from 15 residues. Looked up from germline, CDR1 is SGHDT and CDR2 is YYEEEE. V was pared by 2 bases and J by 1 base, with 6 bases of the junction left unmatched. CDR3 residues: CASSFSGLPSYEQYF. DNA for the CDR3: TGTGCCAGCAGCTTTTCGGGACTACCTTCCTACGAGCAGTACTTC.

The V gene is TRBV11-1, the J gene TRBJ2-1; maybe TRBD2 (6 bases). From germline, CDR1 is SGHAT and CDR2 FQDESV (reference sequence). The CDR3 has 15 amino acids. Trimming cost V 5 bases and J 3 bases, with 14 bases left between them. The CDR3 loop reads CASSPRDWNYNEQFF. CDR3 in DNA: TGTGCCAGCAGCCCCCGGGACTGGAACTACAATGAGCAGTTCTTC.

The chain recombines TRBV11-2 with TRBJ2-7; D gene ambiguous. This CDR3 region has 13 residues. Trimming cost V 5 bases and J 2 bases, with 10 bases left between them. Germline V gene lookup returns CDR1 SGHAT and CDR2 FQNNGV. This CDR3 reads CASSPGVTYEQYF. CDR3 DNA: TGTGCCAGCAGCCCCGGAGTTACCTACGAGCAGTACTTC.

This chain links TRBV27 with TRBJ2-7, with 9 bases that match TRBD1. CDR3 size: 15 residues. After removal of 6 bases from V and 2 bases from J, the junction contained 8 bases not matched to a gene. The germline CDR1 and CDR2 sequences are MNHEY and SMNVEV (reference sequence). The CDR3 is CASSPEGQGAYEQYF. CDR3 nucleotide sequence: TGTGCCAGCAGCCCTGAGGGACAGGGAGCCTACGAGCAGTACTTC.

This chain links TRBV14 with TRBJ2-7; D may correspond to TRBD1 or TRBD2 (5 bases each). V was trimmed by 3 bases and J by 7 bases, leaving 25 bases between them. Germline lookup yields CDR1 SGHDN and CDR2 FVKESK. CDR3 length: 17 amino acids. The CDR3 sequence: CASSQDEGFFPGREQYF. The CDR3 region has the DNA TGTGCCAGCAGCCAGGACGAGGGCTTCTTCCCGGGACGAGAGCAGTACTTC.

The rearrangement links TRBV5-1 to TRBJ2-1; 8 bases match TRBD2. Germline CDR1 SGHRS, CDR2 YFSETQ. CDR3 length: 17 amino acids. The trim removed 0 bases at V and 0 bases at J, leaving 5 bases unmatched. The CDR3 protein is CASSLVQLAASYNEQFF. CDR3 coding DNA: TGCGCCAGCAGCTTGGTCCAACTAGCGGCCTCCTACAATGAGCAGTTCTTC.

V and J are TRBV27 and TRBJ1-2, with a tentative D call TRBD1 (5 bases). The ends were cut back, 5 bases at V and 4 bases at J, with 17 bases in the middle. CDR3 length: 15 residues. Germline CDR1 is MNHEY and CDR2 is SMNVEV (reference sequence). The CDR3, as DNA: TGTGCCAGCAGTCCCACCGGGGGAAAGGGCTATGGCTACACCTTC. Translation: CASSPTGGKGYGYTF.

The rearrangement links TRBV11-2 to TRBJ1-2; 7 bases map to TRBD1. This CDR3 spans 18 amino acids. V was clipped by 4 bases and J by 4 bases; unmatched bases: 18. In germline, CDR1 is SGHAT, CDR2 FQNNGV. The CDR3 nucleotides read TGTGCCAGCAGCTCAGAGGGACAGCTGGTCTCCAAGTTCTATGGCTACACCTTC. The encoded protein is CASSSEGQLVSKFYGYTF.

The V gene is TRBV11-2, the J gene TRBJ1-2; D is unclear. Germline V gives CDR1 SGHAT, CDR2 FQNNGV. This CDR3 is 16 amino acids long. Trimming pared 0 bases from V and 3 bases from J, leaving 14 bases between. The CDR3 is CASSLEWAGDYYGYTF. CDR3 bases: TGTGCCAGCAGCTTAGAATGGGCAGGAGACTACTATGGCTACACCTTC.

The rearrangement joins TRBV13 to TRBJ2-7; D may be TRBD2 (6 bases). CDR3 length: 15 amino acids. Per germline, CDR1 PRHDT and CDR2 FYEKMQ (reference sequence). V lost 5 bases, J lost 5 bases, and 19 bases lay in between. The CDR3 loop is CASSTLGTGVHEQYF. CDR3 DNA: TGTGCCAGCAGCACCCTCGGGACGGGAGTACACGAGCAGTACTTC. Full variable domain (remainder filled in from reference TRBV13 and TRBJ2-7): AAGVIQSPRHLIKEKRETATLKCYPIPRHDTVYWYQQGPGQDPQFLISFYEKMQSDKGSIPDRFSAQQFSDYHSELNMSSLELGDSALYFCASSTLGTGVHEQYFGPGTRLTVT.

The CDR3 region has the DNA TGTGCCAGCAGCCCTGGACAGGGCTTGCACGAGCAGTACTTC. It specifies CASSPGQGLHEQYF. The rearrangement uses TRBV5-8 and TRBJ2-7, with 8 bases that match TRBD1. Germline V gene lookup returns CDR1 SGHTS and CDR2 YDEGEE. The CDR3 contains 14 residues. V trimming: 4 bases; J trimming: 5 bases; junction bases outside the gene matches: 8.

The sample holds one count of this clone. The J gene is TRBJ2-7, the V gene TRBV2, with D perhaps given as TRBD1 or TRBD2 (5 bases each). The V end lost 4 bases, the J end lost 1 base, and 14 bases lay between the germline ends. The CDR3 has 15 residues. CDR1 and CDR2 (germline): SNHLY, FYNNEI. The CDR3 DNA is TGTGCCAGCAGTGTGTCTGGGGGAGCTTCCTACGAGCAGTACTTC. Translating gives CASSVSGGASYEQYF.

V gene TRBV27 combines with J gene TRBJ2-5; 12 bases map to TRBD2. CDR1 MNHEY and CDR2 SMNVEV come from the germline V gene (reference sequence). V shed 3 bases and J 4 bases; nucleotides not matched to a gene: 15. The CDR3 is 19 amino acids. The CDR3 nucleotides are TGTGCCAGCAGTTTCCTTGGACTAGCGGGAACCCCGGGCCGAGAGACCCAGTACTTC. Amino acids: CASSFLGLAGTPGRETQYF.